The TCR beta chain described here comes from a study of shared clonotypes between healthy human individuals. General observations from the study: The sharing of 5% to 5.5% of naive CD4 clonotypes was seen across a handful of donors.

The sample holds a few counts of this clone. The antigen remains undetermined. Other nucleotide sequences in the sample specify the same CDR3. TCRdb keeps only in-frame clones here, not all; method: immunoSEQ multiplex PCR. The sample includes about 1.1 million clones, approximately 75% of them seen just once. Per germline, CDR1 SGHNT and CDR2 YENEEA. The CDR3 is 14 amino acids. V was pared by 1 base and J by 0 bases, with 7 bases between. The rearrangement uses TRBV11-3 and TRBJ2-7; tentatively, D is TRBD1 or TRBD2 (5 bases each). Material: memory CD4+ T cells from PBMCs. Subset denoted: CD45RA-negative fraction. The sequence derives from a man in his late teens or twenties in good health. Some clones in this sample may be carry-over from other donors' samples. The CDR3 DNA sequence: TGTGCCAGCAGCTTAGGAGGGGACTCCTACGAGCAGTACTTC. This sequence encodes CASSLGGDSYEQYF.